This is a list of T cell receptor beta chains from one sample in a study of T cells in Graves' hyperthyroidism and ophthalmopathy. TCRdb re-analysed the multiplex PCR reads in MiXCR, keeping a single row per CDR3 protein. The data hold under 700,000 distinct CDR3 sequences, with under 60% observed a single time. Material for sequencing was peripheral blood or thyroid tissue (not recorded which). The receptors derive from a young woman with Graves' hyperthyroidism. The CDR3 runs from the conserved cysteine through the conserved F or W. A D gene is named only where the DNA matches it firmly. For some rows the clone size is stated as once, few or many, or as a class when expanded; others skip it.

cdr3_aa cdr3_nt v_call d_call clone_size j_call cdr3_length
CASSVTGGGEQYF TGTGCCAGCAGCGTAACGGGTGGCGGAGAGCAGTACTTC TRBV9 NA many TRBJ2-7 13
CSVHGTASNQPQHF TGCAGCGTTCACGGGACAGCTAGCAATCAGCCCCAGCATTTT TRBV29-1 TRBD1 NA TRBJ1-5 14
CASSRPATGAFF TGTGCCAGCAGCCGTCCGGCCACAGGAGCTTTCTTT TRBV7-6 NA NA TRBJ1-1 12
CSVPAGGYGYTF TGCAGCGTCCCAGCAGGGGGTTATGGCTACACCTTC TRBV29-1 TRBD1 many TRBJ1-2 12
CASSLLTTGDSTNEKLFF TGTGCCAGCAGCTTACTTACAACAGGGGATTCAACTAATGAAAAACTGTTTTTT TRBV7-9 TRBD1 NA TRBJ1-4 18
CASSQTDFYSNQPQHF TGTGCCAGCAGTCAGACGGACTTTTATAGCAATCAGCCCCAGCATTTT TRBV2 NA few TRBJ1-5 16
CATRTGATEAFF TGTGCCACCAGAACAGGGGCTACTGAAGCTTTCTTT TRBV24-1 TRBD1 many TRBJ1-1 12
CASSHPRQGHYGYTF TGTGCCAGCAGCCATCCTCGGCAGGGCCACTATGGCTACACCTTC TRBV7-6 NA few TRBJ1-2 15
CASSLGGTPYEQYF TGCGCCAGCAGCTTGGGGGGTACTCCTTACGAGCAGTACTTC TRBV5-1 NA many TRBJ2-7 14
CSARGVADPYEQYF TGCAGTGCTAGAGGGGTAGCGGACCCCTACGAGCAGTACTTC TRBV20-1 NA NA TRBJ2-7 14
CASSYSGGWRITYEQYF TGTGCCAGCAGTTACTCCGGAGGCTGGCGGATTACCTACGAGCAGTACTTC TRBV6-5 NA NA TRBJ2-7 17
CAIGTSGAYERYF TGTGCCATAGGGACTAGCGGGGCCTACGAGCGGTACTTC TRBV10-3 TRBD2 NA TRBJ2-7 13
CAISEVGVGNTEAFF TGTGCCATCAGCGAAGTCGGCGTGGGGAACACTGAAGCTTTCTTT TRBV10-3 NA NA TRBJ1-1 15
CATSDHKGTGEETQYF TGTGCCACCAGTGACCACAAGGGGACAGGGGAAGAGACCCAGTACTTC TRBV24-1 TRBD1 many TRBJ2-5 16
CAISEDASSGANVLTF TGTGCCATCAGTGAGGATGCCAGCTCTGGGGCCAACGTCCTGACTTTC TRBV10-3 NA many TRBJ2-6 16
CAMRTDRVDGNTIYF TGTGCCATGAGGACGGACAGGGTAGATGGAAACACCATATATTTT TRBV10-3 TRBD1 many TRBJ1-3 15
CASSEVHGEINEKLFF TGTGCCAGCAGTGAAGTTCACGGCGAGATTAATGAAAAACTGTTTTTT TRBV6-1 NA NA TRBJ1-4 16